The 18 T cell receptor beta chains in this list originate from one sample, sequenced in a study of cytomegalovirus exposure and HLA in healthy donors. The PCR used 60 Vbeta and 13 Jbeta primers. Sequencing was performed with immunoSEQ multiplex PCR; in TCRdb, only in-frame clones are kept and a portion is missing. Here the sample spans 150,000 to 200,000 clones, approximately 73% being singletons. Sequencing was performed on PBMCs. These receptors originate from a young man in good health and CMV-seropositive.

This clone has a single count. The chain joins TRBV27 to TRBJ2-1; TRBD2 matches 13 bases. The germline gives CDR1 MNHEY, CDR2 SMNVEV (reference sequence). The CDR3 runs 15 residues. J lost 9 bases, V lost 5 bases, and 7 bases had no gene match. CDR3 DNA: TGTGCCAGCAGTCTTCCGGGACTAGCGGGGACTGAGCAGTTCTTC. Its protein is CASSLPGLAGTEQFF.

V and J are TRBV30 and TRBJ2-7, with D tentatively TRBD2 (5 bases). There are 12 residues in the CDR3. The V and J ends lost 3 bases and 6 bases respectively, with 12 bases between them. Germline-derived CDR1 and CDR2 are GTSNPN and SVGIG (reference sequence). This chain's CDR3 is CAWSGINREQYF. CDR3 DNA: TGTGCCTGGAGCGGGATTAACCGCGAGCAGTACTTC.

This sequence joins TRBV6-1 and TRBJ1-1, with a weak D call TRBD1 (6 bases). The CDR3 runs 13 residues. Germline loops: CDR1 MNHNS, CDR2 SASEGT. V lost 5 bases and J 2 bases, leaving 9 bases between the germline ends. CDR3 protein: CASSPGTNTEAFF. The CDR3 DNA sequence: TGTGCCAGCAGTCCCGGGACAAACACTGAAGCTTTCTTT.

The J gene is TRBJ2-1, the V gene TRBV6-6; 9 bases fit TRBD2. CDR1 and CDR2 from the germline V gene are MNHNY and SVGAGI (reference sequence). Trimming at V came to 2 bases and at J to 4 bases, leaving 6 bases not matched to a gene. The CDR3 extends over 16 amino acids. Here the CDR3 reads CASSYRSSGTYNEQFF. DNA for the CDR3: TGTGCCAGCAGTTACAGGTCTAGCGGGACATACAATGAGCAGTTCTTC.

V is TRBV10-3 and J is TRBJ1-5, with D maybe TRBD1 (6 bases). V was pared by 10 bases and J by 13 bases, with 26 bases between. The V gene's germline CDR1 is ENHRY and CDR2 SYGVKD. CDR3 length: 14 residues. Written as DNA, the CDR3 is TGTGCCACCGAAAACATTGAGGGGAGGGGGGGACAGCATTTT. Protein sequence: CATENIEGRGGQHF.

In this sample, this clone turned up a few times. V is TRBV5-6 and J is TRBJ1-1; the D is unclear. Trimming left V 3 bases short and J 0 bases short, with 18 bases between. The CDR3 is made up of 17 amino acids. Germline V lookup: CDR1 SGHDT, CDR2 YYEEEE. The CDR3 loop is CASSSSKLLSVNTEAFF. Here the CDR3 DNA reads TGTGCCAGCAGCTCCAGTAAGTTACTAAGCGTGAACACTGAAGCTTTCTTT. The whole variable domain, filled in from reference TRBV5-6 and TRBJ1-1, reads DAGVTQSPTHLIKTRGQQVTLRCSPKSGHDTVSWYQQALGQGPQFIFQYYEEEERQRGNFPDRFSGHQFPNYSSELNVNALLLGDSALYLCASSSSKLLSVNTEAFFGQGTRLTVV.

This chain joins TRBV9 and TRBJ2-7; D might be TRBD2 (5 bases). The CDR3 sequence is 15 residues long. CDR1 and CDR2 (germline): SGDLS, YYNGEE. Trimming removed 0 bases from V and 3 bases from J, with 13 bases in between. CDR3 sequence: CASSVDTSWVYEQYF. The CDR3 DNA reads TGTGCCAGCAGCGTAGATACTAGTTGGGTCTACGAGCAGTACTTC.

The chain recombines TRBV6-5 with TRBJ2-1, with TRBD2 matching 7 bases. CDR3 size: 16 residues. Germline loops: CDR1 MNHEY, CDR2 SVGAGI. J was trimmed by 1 base and V by 0 bases; bases with no gene match: 3. The CDR3 nucleotides read TGTGCCAGCAGTTACTCTGCGGGAGAATCCTACAATGAGCAGTTCTTC. Translating gives CASSYSAGESYNEQFF.

This clone appeared a single time. The chain carries TRBV6-4 and TRBJ2-1, with D possibly TRBD2 on 5 matching bases. The V end was cut by 0 bases, the J end by 5 bases, with 8 bases between. Germline lookup yields CDR1 MRHNA and CDR2 SNTAGT. The CDR3 loop spans 14 amino acids. The CDR3 DNA reads as TGTGCCAGCAGTGACTCTCACGGGGACAATGAGCAGTTCTTC. This codes for CASSDSHGDNEQFF.

The rearrangement links TRBV6-1 to TRBJ2-5, with 7 bases that match TRBD2. The CDR3 has 15 amino acids. Trimming took 3 bases from V and 5 from J; bases not matched to a gene: 9. Per the germline V gene, CDR1 is MNHNS and CDR2 is SASEGT. The CDR3 DNA follows: TGTGCCAGCAGTGAGTCTCGCGGGGGATGGGAGACCCAGTACTTC. It translates to CASSESRGGWETQYF.

This sequence joins TRBV6-4 and TRBJ1-1, with D maybe TRBD1 (6 bases). Per germline, CDR1 MRHNA and CDR2 SNTAGT. The CDR3 is 14 residues long. V lost 8 bases, J lost 1 base, and 14 bases lay in between. The CDR3 DNA reads as TGTGCCAGCTCTTCAGGGGCCACGAACACTGAAGCTTTCTTT. This sequence encodes CASSSGATNTEAFF.

This clone has more than one count but fewer than ten. The CDR3 spells CASSYGASNTEAFF. In DNA, the CDR3 is TGTGCCAGCAGTTACGGGGCGTCGAACACTGAAGCTTTCTTT. This sequence joins TRBV6-6 and TRBJ1-1; a possible D gene is TRBD1 (5 bases). Trimming left V 2 bases short and J 1 base short, with 8 bases between. Germline CDR1 is MNHNY and CDR2 is SVGAGI (reference sequence). The CDR3 is made up of 14 amino acids.

J is TRBJ2-5 and V is TRBV10-1; 11 bases are shared with TRBD1. CDR1 and CDR2 (germline): WNHNN, SYGVQD (reference sequence). The CDR3 is made up of 14 amino acids. With V trimmed by 4 bases and J by 4 bases, 2 bases remained unmatched. This chain's CDR3 is CASSVGQGGETQYF. DNA for the CDR3: TGCGCCAGCAGTGTGGGACAGGGGGGAGAGACCCAGTACTTC.

V is TRBV15 and J is TRBJ2-1; possible D gene TRBD1, 6 bases. This CDR3 comprises 13 residues. V lost 4 bases to trimming and J lost 11 bases, with 15 bases between them. Germline V gene data show CDR1 as LNHNV and CDR2 as YYDKDF (reference sequence). In nucleotides, the CDR3 is TGTGCCACCAGCAATCGGGACACCGTAAAGCAGTTCTTC. Its protein is CATSNRDTVKQFF.

The table lists this clone with a few counts. V and J are TRBV19 and TRBJ2-2; D unresolved. The CDR3 contains 15 residues. V gave up 2 bases and J gave up 0 bases, with 7 bases separating them. Germline values: CDR1 LNHDA, CDR2 SQIVND (reference sequence). The CDR3 DNA reads as TGTGCCAGTAGTATACAGGCCGCGAACACCGGGGAGCTGTTTTTT. It is translated as CASSIQAANTGELFF.

This chain connects TRBV19 to TRBJ2-7; perhaps TRBD2 as D (5 bases). The V end lost 3 bases, the J end lost 4 bases, and 16 bases lay between the germline ends. The CDR3 has 15 residues. Germline CDR1 is LNHDA and CDR2 is SQIVND (reference sequence). CDR3 nucleotides: TGTGCCAGTAGTATCAACCCGCTAGCATCGTACGAGCAGTACTTC. It translates to CASSINPLASYEQYF.

V usage is TRBV10-1 and J usage is TRBJ2-1; D call uncertain. The CDR3 has 14 residues. V shed 0 bases and J shed 9 bases, with 12 bases lying between them. From germline, CDR1 is WNHNN and CDR2 SYGVQD (reference sequence). The CDR3 nucleotides are TGCGCCAGCAGTGAGTCGACTCGAGGCAGTGAGCAGTTCTTC. Encoded protein: CASSESTRGSEQFF.

Of note for this clone: One junction end disagrees with the germline gene, perhaps due to a read error. V and J are TRBV19 and TRBJ1-1, with D hard to call. Germline lookup yields CDR1 LNHDA and CDR2 SQIVND (reference sequence). The CDR3 runs 12 residues. The CDR3 bases are TGTGCCGGTAGTATCCAGAACACTGAAGCTTTCTTT. Encoded protein: CAGSIQNTEAFF. The full variable domain, with the rest looked up from reference TRBV19 and TRBJ1-1, is DGGITQSPKYLFRKEGQNVTLSCEQNLNHDAMYWYRQDPGQGLRLIYYSQIVNDFQKGDIAEGYSVSREKKESFPLTVTSAQKNPTAFYLCAGSIQNTEAFFGQGTRLTVV.